This TCR beta chain was captured in a study of regulatory T cells in long-lasting Graves disease. Notes on the study in general: A reduction in accuracy may have resulted from the small sample size. The study found lower TCR diversity in persistent Graves' patients than in newly diagnosed ones. Persistent disease preferred TRBV28, TRBJ1-2 and TRBJ2-5; new disease, TRBV20-1 and TRBJ2-1.

The germline V and J ends were trimmed by 6 bases and 0 bases, with 12 bases remaining between them. The CDR3 covers 15 residues. Germline assignment: CDR1 SNHLY and CDR2 FYNNEI. Both iRepertoire HTBI primers and Arm-PCR of CDR3 regions were used to build the TCR beta libraries. One entry per CDR3 protein results from TCRdb running MiXCR on the multiplex PCR reads. This sample has a few hundred thousand distinct CDR3 sequences; around 20% occur once, and the top ten carry over 11%. This clonotype was recorded many times. The antigen remains unidentified. Time point reported: newly diagnosed GD, antithyroid drugs for less than 3 months. The TCR library was made from RNA extracted from PBMCs. The authors diagnosed Graves' disease using American Thyroid Association guidelines.

The starting material was peripheral blood mononuclear cells (PBMCs), obtained at new diagnosis, from a patient treated with antithyroid drugs. This TCR derives from a female donor with Graves disease. V usage is TRBV2 and J usage is TRBJ1-5, with D unresolved. DNA of the CDR3: TGTGCCAGCAGCGCCGTCCAGTATAGCAATCAGCCCCAGCATTTT. Amino acids: CASSAVQYSNQPQHF.